The clone carrying this T cell receptor beta chain was seen at least ten times. Its antigen is still unknown. Germline CDR1 reads SGHTA; CDR2 reads FQGTGA. Unmatched junction bases numbered 7, after V lost 4 bases and J lost 7 bases. The CDR3 runs to 14 residues. Donors gave around 9.8 milliliters of peripheral blood apiece. The source of the sample is a study of blood T cells in healthy people across ages. Notes on the study in general: Naive T cell percentage by flow cytometry tracked strongly with beta diversity.

Through a sample-barcoded 5' primer and a J-beta primer mix, a second PCR was run for roughly 6 to 12 cycles. TCRdb independently ran MiXCR on the 5' RACE reads; one entry per CDR3 protein. The sample includes about 700,000 distinct CDR3 sequences, roughly 32% of them seen just once. The origin of this receptor is a woman aged 80 or over in good health. The J gene is TRBJ2-1, the V gene TRBV7-3; 7 bases match TRBD2. Sequences were obtained from blood. DNA for the CDR3: TGTGCCAGCAGCTCCCCGGGGGGTACAAATGAGCAGTTCTTC. Protein: CASSSPGGTNEQFF.